The following is a T cell receptor (beta chain) sequence with its context. This clone was observed a few times. This clone's antigen is unknown. Base qualities are missing; no much larger clone stands one base away. For sequencing of the TCRbeta CDR3 region, genomic DNA was extracted from the sorted cells. The immunoSEQ Assay was used for sequencing of TCRbeta CDR3 regions. Sourced from immuneACCESS, this table was stored by TCRdb with only in-frame sequences that have V and J called. A share of the clones is absent; for the studies checked, an unresolved V gene accounts for under half, and the remainder has no known explanation. In this sample the table shows roughly 76,000 clones, just under 85% of which occur a single time. The top ten clonotypes cover under 7% of the sample. Trimming at the junction amounts to 0 bases on V and 5 bases on J, and the germline ends lie 14 bases apart. Counted from cysteine to phenylalanine, this CDR3 has 15 amino acids. Only the CDR3 DNA is retained, 45 bases long and in frame from the first base. As encoded in the germline V gene, CDR1 is SGHTA while CDR2 is FQGTGA.

These data originate in a study of OX40 agonist ivuxolimab in advanced cancers. About the investigation overall: Ivuxolimab was an agonistic, fully human IgG2 monoclonal antibody directed against OX40 (CD134), a costimulatory receptor. Intravenous ivuxolimab was administered to patients every 2 weeks at six dose levels: 0.01, 0.1, 0.3, 1.5, 3 and 10 mg/kg. Of the 50 to 55 dose-escalation patients, hepatocellular carcinoma was present in some 19, melanoma in approximately 15, renal cell carcinoma in 9 and head and neck cancer in 9. The dose-escalation cohort was about 87% male with a mean age of around 62 years, ranging from 23 to 79. Prior anti-PD-1, anti-PD-L1 or anti-CTLA-4 therapy was permitted, and checkpoint inhibitors had been received by about 36% of dose-escalation patients. Partial responses occurred in three dose-escalation patients, of whom one had hepatocellular carcinoma and two had cutaneous melanoma. The purpose of peripheral TCRbeta sequencing was to test whether ivuxolimab changed TCR sequence diversity and led to clonal T-cell expansion. The paper covers the monotherapy dose-escalation part of the phase I ivuxolimab trial, which included N ≈ 52 patients.

The study at large found these results: After ivuxolimab, more expanded clones were found on average in CD8+ T cells than in CD4+ T cells. Low levels of normalized T-cell clonal expansion were also seen in some nonresponding patients. At doses of 0.1 to 3.0 mg/kg, clonal expansion of both CD4+ and CD8+ blood T cells was observed from baseline to week 6. Partial responders in the 0.1-3.0 mg/kg groups had among the lowest normalized peripheral clonal expansion, especially among CD8+ T cells. Antigen specificity was not determined for the clonally expanded peripheral T cells.

The trial excluded patients who had a history of autoimmune disease or who were on systemic immunosuppression. Peripheral blood for TCR sequencing was collected from all dose cohorts at baseline, on cycle 4 day 1, and on cycle 7 day 1. Samples were obtained from an open-label, multicenter, first-in-human phase I dose-escalation trial of ivuxolimab. Adults with locally advanced or metastatic melanoma, renal cell, hepatocellular, or head and neck squamous cell carcinoma were enrolled in the trial. Before TCR sequencing, CD4+ and CD8+ T cells were separately sorted from peripheral blood. Sequenced material: CD4+ or CD8+ T cells sorted from blood, taken in a trial of the OX40 agonist ivuxolimab. The TCR was taken from an adult with an advanced solid tumor such as melanoma, head and neck, liver or kidney cancer. The rearrangement joined TRBV7-3 to TRBJ2-7; TRBD1 might be the D gene, on 6 matching bases. This receptor carries the CDR3 CASSLTMNRADEQYF. The DNA sequence is given as TGTGCCAGCAGCTTAACGATGAACAGGGCTGACGAGCAGTACTTC.